This is a list of T cell receptor beta chains from one sample in a study of control samples from healthy donors and cancer patients. Using immunoSEQ multiplex PCR, the repertoire was profiled, and TCRdb retains in-frame clones only, with some absent. The data contain fewer than 85,000 clones, about 91% of them singletons. The source material was blood. The origin of the receptors is a man in his forties or fifties in good health. The CDR3 runs from the conserved cysteine through the conserved F or W. The D gene is left open where the match is weak. Size values are once, few and many counts, or a class for expanded clones, and some rows have none.

once,.,TRBJ2-5,TRBV20-1,CSASSSRGDAETQYF,TGCAGTGCTAGTTCCAGCAGGGGGGATGCGGAGACCCAGTACTTC
.,.,TRBJ2-7,TRBV5-6,CASSLADSRGSYEQYF,TGTGCCAGCAGCTTGGCCGATTCCAGGGGCTCCTACGAGCAGTACTTC
.,.,TRBJ1-1,TRBV10-3,CAISEFSSVEAFF,TGTGCCATCAGTGAGTTCTCGTCAGTTGAAGCTTTCTTT
.,TRBD1,TRBJ1-5,TRBV24-1,CATSDNRQGADQPQHF,TGTGCCACCAGTGATAACAGACAGGGGGCGGATCAGCCCCAGCATTTT
.,.,TRBJ2-7,TRBV24-1,CATSDRGTAVAYEQYF,TGTGCCACCAGTGATCGTGGGACGGCGGTAGCTTACGAGCAGTACTTC
few,.,TRBJ1-2,TRBV7-2,CAAGGAGGYGYTF,TGTGCCGCGGGGGGGGCGGGTGGCTATGGCTACACCTTC
.,TRBD2,TRBJ2-1,TRBV7-2,CASSLRGGSSYNEQFF,TGTGCCAGCAGCCTGCGCGGGGGAAGCTCCTACAATGAGCAGTTCTTC
.,.,TRBJ1-5,TRBV7-2,CASSPKILKRNQPQHF,TGTGCCAGCAGCCCAAAAATCCTCAAACGCAATCAGCCCCAGCATTTT
once,.,TRBJ1-5,TRBV19,CASSIVGLDNRPQHF,TGTGCCAGTAGTATAGTTGGACTAGACAATCGGCCCCAGCATTTT
.,.,TRBJ2-2,TRBV7-9,CASSPRETPTGELFF,TGTGCCAGCAGCCCCCGAGAGACGCCGACCGGGGAGCTGTTTTTT
.,.,TRBJ1-1,TRBV2,CARNQGVNTEAFF,TGTGCCAGGAATCAGGGCGTGAACACTGAAGCTTTCTTT
.,.,TRBJ2-3,TRBV24-1,CATGEGGSTDTQYF,TGTGCCACTGGGGAGGGGGGGAGCACAGATACGCAGTATTTT
.,TRBD2,TRBJ2-3,TRBV30,CAWSGAGDYTDTQYF,TGTGCCTGGAGTGGAGCGGGGGATTACACAGATACGCAGTATTTT
.,.,TRBJ2-3,TRBV5-1,CASSLVRSSVRGTQYF,TGCGCCAGCAGCTTGGTCAGGTCTAGCGTTCGGGGTACGCAGTATTTT
few,.,TRBJ2-5,TRBV6-5,CASSPRALWETQYF,TGTGCCAGCAGTCCACGTGCGCTGTGGGAGACCCAGTACTTC
.,TRBD1,TRBJ1-2,TRBV6-5,CASSYSKGGGYGYTF,TGTGCCAGCAGTTACTCGAAAGGGGGCGGCTACGGCTACACCTTC
.,.,TRBJ2-1,TRBV10-3,CAISEINRVQNEQFF,TGTGCCATCAGTGAGATTAACAGGGTACAAAATGAGCAGTTCTTC
.,TRBD2,TRBJ2-2,TRBV7-8,CASSPGGAASTGELFF,TGTGCCAGCAGCCCGGGGGGGGCCGCAAGTACCGGGGAGCTGTTTTTT
.,TRBD1,TRBJ2-2,TRBV5-1,CASRLTTGTVTGELFF,TGCGCCAGCAGATTAACGACAGGGACGGTCACCGGGGAGCTGTTTTTT
.,TRBD2,TRBJ2-3,TRBV7-2,CASSPRGSGVADTQYF,TGTGCCAGCAGCCCCAGGGGTAGCGGGGTAGCAGATACGCAGTATTTT
.,.,TRBJ1-3,TRBV10-3,CAIRDNNGLHGNTIYF,TGTGCCATCAGGGATAATAACGGCCTCCATGGAAACACCATATATTTT
.,.,TRBJ2-2,TRBV30,CAWSVGTTGELFF,TGTGCCTGGAGTGTCGGCACTACCGGGGAGCTGTTTTTT
.,.,TRBJ2-7,TRBV23-1,CATPLCEPYEQYF,TGCGCCACCCCCTTATGTGAGCCCTACGAGCAGTACTTC
.,.,TRBJ2-2,TRBV11-3,CASSLGGGTANTGELFF,TGTGCCAGCAGCTTAGGCGGTGGGACGGCAAACACCGGGGAGCTGTTTTTT
.,TRBD2,TRBJ2-3,TRBV7-2,CASSLTTLAGGSTDTQYF,TGTGCCAGCAGCTTAACGACACTAGCGGGGGGTTCCACAGATACGCAGTATTTT
.,TRBD2,TRBJ2-7,TRBV14,CASSRPGLAGSYEQYF,TGTGCCAGCAGCCGCCCTGGACTAGCGGGTTCCTACGAGCAGTACTTC
.,TRBD1,TRBJ1-6,TRBV9,CASSVGQVDNSPLHF,TGTGCCAGCAGCGTCGGACAGGTGGATAATTCACCCCTCCACTTT
.,TRBD1,TRBJ2-3,TRBV11-3,CASSLEGTGVSDTQYF,TGTGCCAGCAGCTTAGAAGGGACAGGGGTTTCAGATACGCAGTATTTT
.,.,TRBJ2-4,TRBV6-5,CASGPPERNIQYF,TGTGCCAGCGGGCCCCCGGAGCGTAACATTCAGTACTTC
.,.,TRBJ2-5,TRBV19,CASSTPSREDETQYF,TGTGCCAGTAGTACCCCGAGCAGGGAGGATGAGACCCAGTACTTC
.,.,TRBJ1-1,TRBV7-9,CASSQQGNTEAFF,TGTGCCAGCAGCCAACAGGGGAACACTGAAGCTTTCTTT
.,.,TRBJ2-3,TRBV5-1,CASLRGGAADTQYF,TGCGCCAGCCTTAGGGGGGGGGCCGCAGATACGCAGTATTTT
.,.,TRBJ1-6,TRBV7-9,CASSLGDISSPLHF,TGTGCCAGCAGCTTAGGGGACATCAGCTCACCCCTCCACTTT
.,.,TRBJ1-5,TRBV5-6,CASSFLRAGGNQPQHF,TGTGCCAGCAGCTTCTTGAGGGCGGGTGGAAATCAGCCCCAGCATTTT
.,.,TRBJ1-1,TRBV12-3/TRBV12-4,CASSYAGGGEAFF,TGTGCCAGCAGTTATGCCGGGGGGGGTGAAGCTTTCTTT
.,TRBD1,TRBJ1-2,TRBV24-1,CATSGVGTDYGYTF,TGTGCCACCAGTGGGGTAGGGACAGACTATGGCTACACCTTC
.,.,TRBJ1-1,TRBV6-6,CASRSRVGSTEAFF,TGTGCCAGCAGAAGCAGGGTGGGGTCGACTGAAGCTTTCTTT
.,.,TRBJ1-1,TRBV9,CASSVAGLSVGTEAFF,TGTGCCAGCAGCGTAGCGGGACTCTCCGTAGGCACTGAAGCTTTCTTT
.,.,TRBJ1-1,TRBV6-2/TRBV6-3,CASSEFIQDTEAFF,TGTGCCAGCAGCGAGTTTATTCAGGACACTGAAGCTTTCTTT
.,TRBD2,TRBJ2-1,TRBV2,CASSEERGARNEQFF,TGTGCCAGCAGTGAAGAGCGGGGGGCCCGGAATGAGCAGTTCTTC
.,.,TRBJ1-4,TRBV30,CAWSALGAGHEKLFF,TGTGCCTGGAGCGCGCTAGGGGCGGGTCATGAAAAACTGTTTTTT
.,.,TRBJ1-3,TRBV7-2,CASSPRVASGNTIYF,TGTGCCAGCAGCCCCAGGGTCGCCTCTGGAAACACCATATATTTT
.,.,TRBJ1-1,TRBV6-5,CASSWELNTEAFF,TGTGCCAGCAGTTGGGAACTGAACACTGAAGCTTTCTTT
.,.,TRBJ2-4,TRBV6-2/TRBV6-3,CASSYLREWGDIQYF,TGTGCCAGCAGTTACTTGCGGGAATGGGGGGACATTCAGTACTTC
.,.,TRBJ2-7,TRBV29-1,CSVGERGTSYEQYF,TGCAGCGTTGGCGAACGGGGAACCTCCTACGAGCAGTACTTC
.,.,TRBJ2-7,TRBV30,CAWQGTSYEQYF,TGTGCCTGGCAAGGGACATCCTACGAGCAGTACTTC
.,.,TRBJ2-7,TRBV7-3,CASSLGGTYEQYF,TGTGCCAGCAGCTTGGGCGGAACCTACGAGCAGTACTTC
.,.,TRBJ1-4,TRBV29-1,CSVGRDSAKLFF,TGCAGCGTCGGACGCGATAGCGCAAAACTGTTTTTT
.,.,TRBJ1-6,TRBV5-4,CASSLEGSGPLHF,TGTGCCAGCAGCTTGGAAGGGTCCGGACCCCTCCACTTT
.,.,TRBJ1-2,TRBV20-1,CSASGSAELFGGYTF,TGCAGTGCTAGTGGCTCCGCAGAGCTTTTCGGAGGCTACACCTTC
.,.,TRBJ1-5,TRBV12-3/TRBV12-4,CASSPRELQPQHF,TGTGCCAGCAGTCCCAGGGAGCTGCAGCCCCAGCATTTT
.,.,TRBJ1-3,TRBV19,CASSISRGGNTIYF,TGTGCCAGTAGTATAAGCAGGGGAGGAAACACCATATATTTT
.,.,TRBJ1-3,TRBV30,CAWSAPGVPGNTIYF,TGTGCCTGGAGTGCCCCGGGGGTCCCTGGAAACACCATATATTTT
.,.,TRBJ2-7,TRBV29-1,CSAKMTARDEQYF,TGCAGCGCCAAAATGACAGCACGGGACGAGCAGTACTTC
.,TRBD1,TRBJ2-7,TRBV6-5,CASSYSDRPTQYEQYF,TGTGCCAGCAGTTACTCGGACAGGCCTACGCAATACGAGCAGTACTTC
.,.,TRBJ2-5,TRBV7-9,CASMEGEAETQYF,TGTGCCAGTATGGAGGGGGAGGCAGAGACCCAGTACTTC
.,.,TRBJ1-5,TRBV5-8,CASSFGQKNQPQHF,TGTGCCAGCAGCTTTGGACAGAAGAATCAGCCCCAGCATTTT
.,.,TRBJ2-1,TRBV20-1,CSASVTRGYNEQFF,TGCAGTGCTAGTGTGACCAGGGGCTACAATGAGCAGTTCTTC
.,.,TRBJ1-5,TRBV5-8,CASSTGLREDQPQHF,TGTGCCAGCAGCACCGGACTTAGGGAAGATCAGCCCCAGCATTTT